Below are 4 T cell receptor beta chains sequenced from a single sample in a study of T cells in women clearing cervical HPV infection. Assay: immunoSEQ multiplex PCR; the TCRdb copy retains only in-frame clones and omits some. Its table lists 30,000 to 40,000 clones. The material sequenced was blood buffy coat. The receptors shown here come from a woman aged 18 to 75 with a cervical HPV16 infection that either progressed to CIN3+ or cleared (not recorded which).

About this clone itself: The CDR3 end lies 3 residues beyond the end of the read and is filled in from the germline J gene. The chain couples TRBV4-2 to TRBJ2-7, with TRBD1 identical over 11 bases. This CDR3 has 21 amino acids. The germline V gene has CDR1 LGHNA and CDR2 YNFKEQ. The V gene end was trimmed by 4 bases and the J gene end by 1 base; junction bases not matched to a gene: 21. The CDR3 is CASSRRPGQGGSSGISYEQYF. The covered CDR3 bases are TGTGCCAGCAGCCGCAGACCGGGACAGGGGGGGTCTAGCGGGATATCCTACGAG.

For this clone: The read comes to an end 3 residues before the CDR3 does, leaving the germline J gene to fill in the end. The chain uses TRBV19 and TRBJ2-7; 8 positions agree with TRBD2. The ends lost 5 bases at V and 2 bases at J; junction bases unmatched: 11. The CDR3 extends over 16 amino acids. Germline assignment: CDR1 LNHDA and CDR2 SQIVND (reference sequence). This chain's CDR3 is CASSFTTSATPYEQYF. Incomplete CDR3 DNA: TGTGCCAGTAGTTTCACGACTAGCGCGACCCCCTACGAG. The full variable domain, in which reference TRBV19 and TRBJ2-7 provide the parts outside the CDR3, is DGGITQSPKYLFRKEGQNVTLSCEQNLNHDAMYWYRQDPGQGLRLIYYSQIVNDFQKGDIAEGYSVSREKKESFPLTVTSAQKNPTAFYLCASSFTTSATPYEQYFGPGTRLTVT.

On this clone itself: The CDR3 end falls 3 residues outside the read, so it is completed with the germline J gene. J is TRBJ2-3 and V is TRBV2; 16 bases are a match to TRBD2. The CDR3 is made up of 18 amino acids. The germline V gene has CDR1 SNHLY and CDR2 FYNNEI. The junction had 10 bases not matched to a gene; V was cut back by 6 bases and J by 4 bases. The CDR3 loop reads CASSGTSGGARASDTQYF. The covered CDR3 bases are TGTGCCAGCAGCGGGACTAGCGGGGGGGCCCGAGCCTCAGATACG.

Regarding this clone: The CDR3 end is not reached by the read, which stops 3 residues before it; the germline J gene fills it in. The chain employs TRBV7-2 and TRBJ2-7; D might be TRBD2 (5 bases). From germline, CDR1 is SGHTA and CDR2 FQGNSA. The CDR3 is 13 amino acids. Trimming took 5 bases from V and 4 from J, leaving 12 bases between them. The CDR3 spells CASSLLAGYEQYF. The CDR3 DNA, read in part, is TGTGCCAGCAGCCTCCTCGCGGGTTACGAG. The whole variable domain, remainder taken from reference TRBV7-2 and TRBJ2-7, is GAGVSQSPSNKVTEKGKDVELRCDPISGHTALYWYRQSLGQGLEFLIYFQGNSAPDKSGLPSDRFSAERTGGSVSTLTIQRTQQEDSAVYLCASSLLAGYEQYFGPGTRLTVT.